Sequencing of this TCR beta chain was carried out in a study of cytomegalovirus exposure and HLA in healthy donors. Donors likely had unrecorded immune exposures despite being nominally healthy when sampled. The CDR3 extends over 16 amino acids. Looked up from germline, CDR1 is LGHNA and CDR2 is YNFKEQ. The V end lost 0 bases, the J end lost 2 bases, and 11 bases lay between the germline ends. Note on this clone: Its antigen is undetermined.

Findings and caveats of the study: Three chains linked to CMV were shown in vitro to be specific for CMV antigens. As was reported, the classifier diagnosed cytomegalovirus status with high specificity and sensitivity.

With 60 Vbeta and 13 Jbeta primers, the PCR was carried out. The data were produced by immunoSEQ multiplex PCR, yet TCRdb's version contains in-frame clones alone and is incomplete. The sample yields 120,000 or so clones, more than 60% seen once. The origin of this receptor is a woman in her thirties or forties in good health and CMV-seronegative. Source material: PBMCs. The chain employs TRBV4-2 and TRBJ1-5; D not certain. This CDR3 reads CASSQEAGSGNQPQHF. CDR3 sequence (DNA): TGTGCCAGCAGCCAAGAAGCGGGCAGCGGCAATCAGCCCCAGCATTTT.